This entry is about one T cell receptor beta chain. No antigen is known for it. This record belongs to a study of long-term antiretroviral therapy in people with HIV. Regarding the study as a whole: Repertoires from HIV showed CDR3 length ranges narrower than those of controls.

Run at survey level, the immunoSEQ assay was version v3.0. Sequencing used immunoSEQ multiplex PCR; TCRdb keeps in-frame clones, though not all of them. The data contain 15,000 to 20,000 clones, roughly 80% of them singletons. PBMC samples from each donor numbered at least one pre-ART and at least two post-ART. V lost 0 bases to trimming and J lost 5 bases, with 11 bases between them. The CDR3 loop spans 15 amino acids. Per the germline V gene, CDR1 is SGHAT and CDR2 is FQNNGV. This TCR was sampled from a woman between 18 and 30 years old with HIV. The material sequenced was unsorted PBMCs, taken 0.6 years after starting antiretroviral therapy. This rearrangement joins TRBV11-2 to TRBJ1-5; D is perhaps TRBD1 (6 bases). The CDR3 DNA reads as TGTGCCAGCAGCTTAGATTGGCAGGGGCATCAGCCCCAGCATTTT. This gives the protein CASSLDWQGHQPQHF.